This entry lists 21 T cell receptor beta chains sequenced from one sample in a study of siplizumab effects on memory and regulatory T cells. Using immunoSEQ multiplex PCR, the repertoire was profiled, and TCRdb retains in-frame clones only, with some absent. The sample has about 100,000 clones; 80% to 95% are singletons. Input material: CD4+ T cells sorted from blood. The receptors here all came from a human donor in good health.

This sequence joins TRBV7-6 and TRBJ2-3; 15 bases line up with TRBD2. The CDR3 has 21 residues. V lost 2 bases and J lost 4; bases outside the gene matches: 16. From germline, CDR1 is SGHVS and CDR2 FNYEAQ. The CDR3 bases are TGTGCCAGCAGCTTATACCCCCGGACTAGCGGGAGGGCGAATTCGGCAGATACGCAGTATTTT. Translation gives CASSLYPRTSGRANSADTQYF.

The chain employs TRBV30 and TRBJ1-2; D unresolved. This CDR3 has 12 amino acids. Trimming took 5 bases from V and 8 from J, leaving 15 bases between them. CDR1 is GTSNPN and CDR2 is SVGIG in the germline V gene (reference sequence). CDR3 region: CAWAEGTVGYTF. DNA of the CDR3: TGTGCCTGGGCTGAAGGTACCGTGGGCTACACCTTC.

The chain carries TRBV15 and TRBJ1-5; D is perhaps TRBD1 (5 bases). The CDR3 runs to 16 residues. The ends were cut back, 3 bases at V and 0 bases at J, with 12 bases in the middle. The germline V gene has CDR1 LNHNV and CDR2 YYDKDF (reference sequence). CDR3 DNA: TGTGCCACCAGCAGGGACAACCGGTATAGCAATCAGCCCCAGCATTTT. Translated: CATSRDNRYSNQPQHF. Supplemented by reference TRBV15 and TRBJ1-5, the full variable domain reads DAMVIQNPRYQVTQFGKPVTLSCSQTLNHNVMYWYQQKSSQAPKLLFHYYDKDFNNEADTPDNFQSRRPNTSFCFLDIRSPGLGDTAMYLCATSRDNRYSNQPQHFGDGTRLSIL.

The chain links TRBV7-3 to TRBJ2-1; TRBD2 aligns across 8 bases. Germline V gene sequence: CDR1 SGHTA, CDR2 FQGTGA. V lost 5 bases to trimming and J lost 5 bases; unmatched junction nucleotides: 8. The CDR3 has 15 amino acids. The CDR3 protein is CASSTPGTRDNEQFF. In DNA, the CDR3 is TGTGCCAGCAGCACCCCCGGGACTAGGGACAATGAGCAGTTCTTC.

The chain uses TRBV7-2 and TRBJ2-7; 10 positions agree with TRBD2. This CDR3 comprises 15 residues. Germline trimming cut 6 bases from V and 7 bases from J; bases unmatched to any gene: 12. Per germline, CDR1 SGHTA and CDR2 FQGNSA. The CDR3 nucleotides are TGTGCCAGCAGTCCCGGGACTAGCGACGTAGGAGAGCAGTACTTC. This gives the protein CASSPGTSDVGEQYF.

The J gene is TRBJ1-4, the V gene TRBV7-2, with D possibly being TRBD1 (5 bases). The germline V gene has CDR1 SGHTA and CDR2 FQGNSA. The length of the CDR3 is 16 residues. Trimming shortened V by 2 bases and J by 5 bases, and 15 bases separated the two germline ends. CDR3: CASSLSPSRTNEKLFF. The CDR3 region has the DNA TGTGCCAGCAGCTTATCCCCCAGCAGGACAAATGAAAAACTGTTTTTT.

CDR3 DNA: TGTGCCAGCAGGCGACAGGACCTTAGCACAGATACGCAGTATTTT. Encoded protein: CASRRQDLSTDTQYF. The V gene is TRBV28, the J gene TRBJ2-3; a weak D match, TRBD1 (6 bases). The CDR3 sequence is 15 residues long. The germline V and J ends were trimmed by 6 bases and 0 bases, with 13 bases remaining between them. CDR1 MDHEN and CDR2 SYDVKM come from the germline V gene.

The chain uses TRBV5-1 and TRBJ2-2; unclear D gene. The V end lost 4 bases, the J end lost 3 bases, and 10 bases lay between the germline ends. Germline values: CDR1 SGHRS, CDR2 YFSETQ. The length of the CDR3 is 14 residues. CDR3 sequence reads: CASSATVDTGELFF. Written as DNA, the CDR3 is TGCGCCAGCAGCGCAACTGTGGACACCGGGGAGCTGTTTTTT. Supplemented by reference TRBV5-1 and TRBJ2-2, the full variable domain reads KAGVTQTPRYLIKTRGQQVTLSCSPISGHRSVSWYQQTPGQGLQFLFEYFSETQRNKGNFPGRFSGRQFSNSRSEMNVSTLELGDSALYLCASSATVDTGELFFGEGSRLTVL.

V usage is TRBV5-1 and J usage is TRBJ1-2; D uncertain. The V gene's germline CDR1 is SGHRS and CDR2 YFSETQ. The CDR3 runs to 12 residues. V was cut by 4 bases and J by 3 bases, with 7 bases left in between. CDR3 coding DNA: TGCGCCAGCAGCCCCCATGACTATGGCTACACCTTC. Translated, it gives CASSPHDYGYTF.

The chain uses TRBV30 and TRBJ2-5; the match to TRBD2 covers 8 bases. Germline assignment: CDR1 GTSNPN and CDR2 SVGIG (reference sequence). CDR3 length: 15 amino acids. The junction had 9 bases not matched to a gene; V was cut back by 2 bases and J by 4 bases. Here the CDR3 reads CAWSTSRLAGETQYF. CDR3 coding DNA: TGTGCCTGGAGTACCTCGCGTCTAGCGGGAGAGACCCAGTACTTC.

V usage is TRBV2 and J usage is TRBJ1-4, with D unclear. The V end lost 4 bases, the J end lost 0 bases, and 21 bases lay between the germline ends. Germline assignment: CDR1 SNHLY and CDR2 FYNNEI. The CDR3 contains 19 residues. The CDR3 DNA sequence: TGTGCCAGCAGTGCTCAACCTCCTGACCCTACAGCAACTAATGAAAAACTGTTTTTT. Residues: CASSAQPPDPTATNEKLFF.

The J gene is TRBJ2-7, the V gene TRBV10-3; D not certain. V shed 4 bases and J shed 6 bases, with 10 bases lying between them. Germline CDR1 ENHRY, CDR2 SYGVKD. This CDR3 comprises 12 residues. DNA of the CDR3: TGTGCCATCAGTGTGAACTCCCGCGAGCAGTACTTC. It codes for CAISVNSREQYF.

The V gene is TRBV6-5, the J gene TRBJ1-3; D uncertain. Looked up from germline, CDR1 is MNHEY and CDR2 is SVGAGI. Between the trimmed V and J ends, which lost 2 bases and 0 bases, there was a span of 8 bases. The CDR3 has 15 residues. CDR3 region: CASSYLPLSGNTIYF. The CDR3, as DNA: TGTGCCAGCAGTTACCTTCCTCTCTCTGGAAACACCATATATTTT.

CDR3 residues: CASSPLAGGLETQYF. The CDR3 DNA sequence: TGTGCCAGCTCACCGCTAGCGGGAGGGCTAGAGACCCAGTACTTC. The rearrangement uses TRBV18 and TRBJ2-5; 12 nucleotides line up with TRBD2. The CDR3 totals 15 residues. The junction had 3 bases not matched to a gene; V was cut back by 3 bases and J by 4 bases. The germline V gene has CDR1 KGHSH and CDR2 LQKENI.

The genes are TRBV9 and TRBJ2-6, with D unclear. Germline CDR1 reads SGDLS; CDR2 reads YYNGEE. V was trimmed by 2 bases and J by 0 bases, leaving 6 bases between them. This CDR3 is 15 amino acids long. Written as DNA, the CDR3 is TGTGCCAGCAGCGTCGTCCTCTCTGGGGCCAACGTCCTGACTTTC. Its protein is CASSVVLSGANVLTF.

The V and J genes are TRBV28 and TRBJ2-7; D gene unclear. The CDR3 has 13 residues. CDR1 and CDR2 (germline): MDHEN, SYDVKM. V gave up 5 bases and J gave up 2 bases, with 10 bases separating them. The CDR3: CASSPTWAYEQYF. CDR3 DNA: TGTGCCAGCAGTCCCACCTGGGCCTACGAGCAGTACTTC.

The chain combines TRBV18 with TRBJ2-7, with no clear D. The germline V gene encodes CDR1 KGHSH and CDR2 LQKENI. The V end was cut by 6 bases, the J end by 4 bases, with 10 bases between. The CDR3 extends over 12 amino acids. CDR3 sequence reads: CASSANTYEQYF. The CDR3 DNA reads as TGTGCCAGCTCCGCGAACACTTACGAGCAGTACTTC.

The chain recombines TRBV6-1 with TRBJ1-1; no clear D. This CDR3 contains 15 residues. V shed 7 bases and J shed 2 bases, with 17 bases lying between them. Germline loops: CDR1 MNHNS, CDR2 SASEGT. As DNA, the CDR3 is TGTGCCAGCACCGCCCTGGTAGGAGTAAACACTGAAGCTTTCTTT. This gives the protein CASTALVGVNTEAFF.

This chain uses TRBV7-2 with TRBJ1-2; TRBD1 aligns across 9 bases. The CDR3 sequence is 14 residues long. The germline CDR1 and CDR2 sequences are SGHTA and FQGNSA. The ends lost 5 bases at V and 9 bases at J; junction bases unmatched: 10. CDR3 coding DNA: TGTGCCAGCAGCAGATACCGGGACAGGGATCGCTACACCTTC. It codes for CASSRYRDRDRYTF.

The chain joins TRBV7-3 to TRBJ1-3; D not certain. There are 14 residues in the CDR3. Germline CDR1 reads SGHTA; CDR2 reads FQGTGA. V was clipped by 2 bases and J by 8 bases, with 13 bases between them. The CDR3 protein is CASSLQGGLDTIYF. The DNA for the CDR3 is TGTGCCAGCAGCTTACAAGGAGGGTTGGACACCATATATTTT.

In DNA form, the CDR3 reads TGTGCCAGCAGCGGCCGACAGTACGGGGGGAACACTGAAGCTTTCTTT. The encoded protein is CASSGRQYGGNTEAFF. The chain employs TRBV9 and TRBJ1-1; possibly TRBD1 for D (5 bases). CDR1 and CDR2 (germline): SGDLS, YYNGEE. Between the trimmed V and J ends, which lost 3 bases and 1 base, there was a span of 16 bases. This CDR3 region has 16 residues.